A single TCR beta chain is shown here with its context. The sample is drawn from a study of shared clonotypes between healthy human individuals. Sequenced by immunoSEQ multiplex PCR; TCRdb stores in-frame clones only, minus some. The table lists 2,500,000 or so clones, 80% to 95% of them singletons. V trimming: 0 bases; J trimming: 2 bases; junction bases outside the gene matches: 3. CDR3 length: 16 amino acids. Germline V gene data show CDR1 as SGHTS and CDR2 as YDEGEE. The source material was naive CD4+ T cells from PBMCs. The subset denotes: CD45RA+ positively selected. The source is a man between 18 and 29 years old in good health. Some clones in this sample may be carry-over from other donors' samples. The genes are TRBV5-8 and TRBJ1-5, with 9 positions matching TRBD1. The CDR3 loop reads CASSLGQGVGNQPQHF. The CDR3 nucleotides read TGTGCCAGCAGCTTGGGACAGGGGGTCGGCAATCAGCCCCAGCATTTT.